The T cell receptor (beta chain) under discussion was sequenced for a study of blood T cell repertoires in COVID-19 (dated by TCRdb to the early 2020s). At the level of the whole study: Samples from collaborators originated in the United States, Italy and Spain and spanned both the acute and convalescent phases of COVID-19. The material from the prospective study consisted of cDNA or gDNA derived from T cells, B-cell-depleted T cells, or PBMCs. Subjects who had been exposed to COVID-19, were actively infected with it, or had recovered from it provided the deeply sampled blood TCRbeta repertoires that made up the dataset. The repertoires were released in a freely available public database intended as a resource for research on the immune response to SARS-CoV-2. Samples were obtained from the ongoing ImmuneRACE study (first 160 participants) and from 950 to 1,500 subjects provided by 6 global collaborators. The sample metadata nearly always contained a de-identified subject ID, COVID-19 status, age in years and sex. HLA class I and class II types, where available, came from metadata supplied by the sample provider rather than from assay-based typing. Here is what the overall study found, with its caveats: How much clinical and demographic metadata was included differed by source and by participant, and the metadata was provided uncurated.

The immunoSEQ Assay, a bias-controlled multiplex PCR, was used to amplify TCRbeta CDR3 regions from genomic DNA. The paper's data handling went like this. The number of nucleated cells in each sample was estimated by amplification of reference gene primers within the assay. To quantify the absolute abundance of each unique TCRbeta CDR3 rearrangement, sequence reads were collapsed and filtered. Productive Simpson clonality was computed per sample as the square root of Simpson's diversity index over productive rearrangements. Imported from immuneACCESS, the table was reduced by TCRdb to in-frame sequences with V and J called. These copies leave out some clones; in studies compared against another copy, an unresolved V gene accounts for under half, and the cause of the remainder is not known. Clone size and the V and J calls come from that table; the DNA yielded D and trimming. This sample gives roughly 270,000 clones in total; over 75% of them show up just once. The ten largest clones take up 5.1% of the sample.

This clone appeared once. Its recognized antigen is unknown. No much larger clone exists at a distance of one base, and base qualities are not known. The collaborating institutions used their own protocols to collect whole blood in K2EDTA tubes. For TCRbeta analysis, collaborator samples were shipped as frozen whole blood, as isolated PBMCs, or as DNA extracted from either sample type. V was cut back by 4 bases and J by 3 bases, leaving a gap of 10 bases between them. CDR1 and CDR2 are read off the germline V gene (reference sequence) as MNHNY and SVGAGI. The CDR3 sequence holds 13 residues, the cysteine and phenylalanine included. This entry keeps only the CDR3 DNA: 39 bases, framed from base 1.

The sequenced sample consisted of peripheral blood. This sequence originates from a middle-aged man with active or convalescent COVID-19. The sequence links TRBV6-6 to TRBJ2-7, with the D gene uncertain. CDR3 reads: CASSSQDNYEQYF. The DNA sequence reads TGTGCCAGCAGTTCCCAAGACAACTACGAGCAGTACTTC.